This TCR beta chain stems from a study of early T cells in non-severe SARS-CoV-2 infection. This clonotype occurred a few times. V shed 6 bases and J shed 3 bases, with 8 bases lying between them. CDR3 length: 12 amino acids. CDR1 and CDR2 (germline): MNHEY, SVGEGT. TCRdb recomputed calls from the 5' RACE reads with MiXCR, one row per CDR3 protein. The repertoire holds approximately 100,000 distinct CDR3 sequences, less than 15% seen once, with 5% to 7.5% in the top ten. This rearrangement joins TRBV6-2 or TRBV6-3 to TRBJ1-2; D ambiguous. The receptor comes from an adult who was a healthcare worker with PCR-confirmed SARS-CoV-2 infection or an uninfected control (not recorded which). The source material was whole blood. The DNA of the CDR3 is TGTGCCAGCAGCCGCGAAGACTATGGCTACACCTTC. Translation: CASSREDYGYTF.